This TCR beta chain was identified during a study of shared clonotypes between healthy human individuals. Study overall: Three CD4 naive, three CD4 memory, two CD8 naive and one CD8 memory plate were used per donor. Study observations and caveats: Clonotype sharing among donors was thought likely to change with sequencing depth.

Concerning this clone itself: The antigen remains unidentified.

The CDR3 loop spans 18 amino acids. The germline gives CDR1 MGHRA, CDR2 YSYEKL. Trimming shortened V by 7 bases and J by 0 bases, and 23 bases separated the two germline ends. Naivety among CD8 cells was defined by CD45RO negativity and positive CCR7 selection, thereby excluding terminally differentiated effector memory CD45RA+ cells. Adult donors, all healthy and HIV-negative, had no recent acute infections or vaccinations. Genomic DNA of every subset was divided equally among multiple immunoSEQ plates. Libraries were prepared by immunoSEQ multiplex PCR; TCRdb keeps only in-frame clonotypes and omits some of them. The profile shows millions of clones, roughly 95% of them singletons.

The rearrangement links TRBV4-1 to TRBJ2-3, with D perhaps matching TRBD1 or TRBD2 (5 bases each). Sequencing input: naive CD8+ T cells sorted from blood. This sequence was found in a man aged 18-30 years in good health. The CDR3 is CASNRPDIGRTSTDTQYF. The CDR3 DNA is TGCGCCAGCAACCGACCGGACATTGGGCGGACTAGCACAGATACGCAGTATTTT.